The 27 T cell receptor beta chains below all came from one sample that was sequenced in a study of cytomegalovirus exposure and HLA in healthy donors. The PCR employed 60 Vbeta primers together with 13 Jbeta primers. Only in-frame clones appear in the TCRdb table, and some are missing; sequencing was by immunoSEQ multiplex PCR. There are 150,000 to 200,000 clones in the sample; 75% to 85% occur only once, and under 2% lies in the top ten. The sample taken for sequencing was PBMCs. These receptors were obtained from a woman aged 18-29 years in good health and CMV-seronegative.

The CDR3 loop is CASSPGVQGNQETQYF. The CDR3, as DNA: TGCGCCAGCAGCCCAGGCGTACAGGGGAACCAAGAGACCCAGTACTTC. J is TRBJ2-5 and V is TRBV4-1, with 7 bases lining up with TRBD1. V was pared by 4 bases and J by 0 bases, with 8 bases of the junction left unmatched. Germline-derived CDR1 and CDR2 are MGHRA and YSYEKL. This CDR3 region has 16 residues.

Only a few counts were recorded for this clone. The genes are TRBV13 and TRBJ2-6, with D possibly matching TRBD2 (5 bases). Germline V CDR1 and CDR2: PRHDT, FYEKMQ (reference sequence). V shed 7 bases and J shed 2 bases, with 18 bases lying between them. The CDR3 extends over 17 amino acids. The CDR3 protein is CASTRGPRATGANVLTF. The CDR3 bases are TGTGCCAGCACCAGAGGCCCGCGGGCCACTGGGGCCAACGTCCTGACTTTC. Filled out from reference TRBV13 and TRBJ2-6, the complete variable domain reads AAGVIQSPRHLIKEKRETATLKCYPIPRHDTVYWYQQGPGQDPQFLISFYEKMQSDKGSIPDRFSAQQFSDYHSELNMSSLELGDSALYFCASTRGPRATGANVLTFGAGSRLTVL.

This clone was counted once. The V call is TRBV6-1, the J call TRBJ2-3, with 14 bases aligning to TRBD2. The germline CDR1 and CDR2 sequences are MNHNS and SASEGT. The CDR3 consists of 17 residues. The ends lost 4 bases at V and 2 bases at J; junction bases unmatched: 5. CDR3 sequence: CASSARLAGGFTDTQYF. The CDR3, as DNA: TGTGCCAGCAGTGCAAGACTAGCGGGGGGGTTCACAGATACGCAGTATTTT.

This chain connects TRBV20-1 to TRBJ1-1; no clear D gene. There are 11 residues in the CDR3. In germline, CDR1 is DFQATT, CDR2 SNEGSKA (reference sequence). Between the trimmed V and J ends, which lost 3 bases and 8 bases, there was a span of 10 bases. CDR3 region: CSASGDLEAFF. The DNA of the CDR3 is TGCAGTGCTAGCGGGGATTTAGAAGCTTTCTTT.

A single count supports this clone. The chain is built from TRBV7-4 and TRBJ1-4, with TRBD1 identical over 8 bases. The germline V gene encodes CDR1 SGHVT and CDR2 SQSDAQ. The CDR3 covers 16 residues. The junction had 8 bases not matched to a gene; V was cut back by 1 base and J by 7 bases. CDR3 region: CASSLVGGQGGEKLFF. In DNA form, the CDR3 reads TGTGCCAGCAGCTTAGTAGGCGGACAGGGTGGTGAAAAACTGTTTTTT. The variable domain in full, completed from reference TRBV7-4 and TRBJ1-4, reads GAGVSQSPRYKVAKRGRDVALRCDSISGHVTLYWYRQTLGQGSEVLTYSQSDAQRDKSGRPSGRFSAERPERSVSTLKIQRTEQGDSAVYLCASSLVGGQGGEKLFFGSGTQLSVL.

The chain is built from TRBV7-8 and TRBJ2-1, with D tentatively TRBD2 (6 bases). CDR3 length equals 16 residues. Germline CDR1 is SGHVS and CDR2 is FQNEAQ. Trimming pared 5 bases from V and 6 bases from J, leaving 20 bases between. CDR3 sequence (DNA): TGTGCCAGCAGCCAAAGCGCTAGCGTGGAATCCAATGAGCAGTTCTTC. This gives the protein CASSQSASVESNEQFF.

This clone was detected a few times. This rearrangement joins TRBV19 to TRBJ1-3, with a possible D match to TRBD1 (5 bases). Trimming removed 3 bases at V and 3 bases at J, with 24 bases between. Germline V CDR1 and CDR2: LNHDA, SQIVND (reference sequence). CDR3 length: 19 amino acids. The CDR3 DNA sequence: TGTGCCAGTAGTATGAAGGTTGGGACTCGGGCTTTTCGTGGAAACACCATATATTTT. Its protein is CASSMKVGTRAFRGNTIYF.

The chain uses TRBV5-4 and TRBJ1-1; the D is unclear. Trimming removed 4 bases from V and 4 bases from J, with 8 bases in between. The CDR3 covers 12 residues. CDR1 is SGHNT and CDR2 is YYREEE in the germline V gene (reference sequence). In nucleotides, the CDR3 is TGTGCCAGCAGCCCGGTTGGCACTGAAGCTTTCTTT. Its translation: CASSPVGTEAFF.

This chain links TRBV9 with TRBJ1-1, with D perhaps TRBD1 (6 bases). This CDR3 has 13 residues. Deletions cut 1 base from V and 4 bases from J, with 8 bases between. The germline V gene has CDR1 SGDLS and CDR2 YYNGEE. CDR3 in amino acids: CASSVIRGTEAFF. The CDR3 coding sequence is TGTGCCAGCAGCGTAATCAGGGGCACTGAAGCTTTCTTT.

The chain couples TRBV19 to TRBJ1-5; possible D gene TRBD1, 6 bases. V was shortened by 7 bases and J by 2 bases, with 12 bases between the two germline ends. The CDR3 consists of 14 residues. Germline V CDR1 and CDR2: LNHDA, SQIVND (reference sequence). CDR3 sequence reads: CASTRRQGNQPQHF. In nucleotides, the CDR3 is TGTGCCAGTACCCGGCGACAGGGCAATCAGCCCCAGCATTTT. The variable domain in full, with the rest retrieved from reference TRBV19 and TRBJ1-5, is DGGITQSPKYLFRKEGQNVTLSCEQNLNHDAMYWYRQDPGQGLRLIYYSQIVNDFQKGDIAEGYSVSREKKESFPLTVTSAQKNPTAFYLCASTRRQGNQPQHFGDGTRLSIL.

The chain is built from TRBV27 and TRBJ1-5, with D possibly being TRBD1 (5 bases). The V and J ends lost 3 bases and 4 bases respectively, with 10 bases between them. Germline V lookup: CDR1 MNHEY, CDR2 SMNVEV (reference sequence). The CDR3 spans 14 residues. DNA for the CDR3: TGTGCCAGCAGTTTTCAGGGTTTTAATCAGCCCCAGCATTTT. This gives the protein CASSFQGFNQPQHF.

The J gene is TRBJ2-1, the V gene TRBV7-6; tentatively, D is TRBD2 (5 bases). This CDR3 has 19 amino acids. Trimming removed 2 bases from V and 2 bases from J, with 22 bases in between. Germline CDR1 reads SGHVS; CDR2 reads FNYEAQ. The CDR3 here is CASSLKSGGPLSPYNEQFF. The CDR3 DNA reads as TGTGCCAGCAGCTTAAAAAGCGGAGGCCCCCTAAGCCCCTACAATGAGCAGTTCTTC.

The table lists this clone with a count of one. The chain couples TRBV7-6 to TRBJ2-5, with TRBD1 matching 9 bases. CDR1 and CDR2 from the germline V gene are SGHVS and FNYEAQ. This CDR3 has 15 amino acids. Losses at the gene ends were 5 bases for V and 3 bases for J; bases not matched to a gene: 7. CDR3 amino acids: CASSRTGGVEETQYF. CDR3 coding DNA: TGTGCCAGCAGCCGAACAGGGGGCGTTGAAGAGACCCAGTACTTC. Full variable domain (remainder filled in from reference TRBV7-6 and TRBJ2-5): GAGVSQSPRYKVTKRGQDVALRCDPISGHVSLYWYRQALGQGPEFLTYFNYEAQQDKSGLPNDRFSAERPEGSISTLTIQRTEQRDSAMYRCASSRTGGVEETQYFGPGTRLLVL.

The J gene is TRBJ2-7, the V gene TRBV7-9; 10 bases are a match to TRBD1. The CDR3 is made up of 15 amino acids. With 5 bases clipped from V and 1 base from J, the junction kept 5 bases outside the gene matches. Germline CDR1 is SEHNR and CDR2 is FQNEAQ (reference sequence). CDR3 sequence: CASSRRDRGSYEQYF. In DNA, the CDR3 is TGTGCCAGCAGCCGCCGGGACAGGGGTTCCTACGAGCAGTACTTC.

The genes are TRBV9 and TRBJ1-2, with 7 bases lining up with TRBD1. The germline V gene has CDR1 SGDLS and CDR2 YYNGEE. CDR3 length: 14 amino acids. Unmatched junction bases numbered 8, after V lost 4 bases and J lost 5 bases. The DNA for the CDR3 is TGTGCCAGCAGCAAGGACGGGACAGTGTATGGCTACACCTTC. It codes for CASSKDGTVYGYTF.

This chain connects TRBV19 to TRBJ2-1; TRBD2 agrees at 13 bases. The length of the CDR3 is 16 residues. The germline gives CDR1 LNHDA, CDR2 SQIVND (reference sequence). V was pared by 4 bases and J by 8 bases, with 8 bases of the junction left unmatched. As DNA, the CDR3 is TGTGCCAGTAGTACACCGACTAGCGGGAGGCTGGATGAGCAGTTCTTC. It translates to CASSTPTSGRLDEQFF.

This chain links TRBV29-1 with TRBJ2-3; the match to TRBD2 covers 14 bases. This CDR3 is built from 15 residues. Germline assignment: CDR1 SQVTM and CDR2 ANQGSEA. V was clipped by 7 bases and J by 5 bases; unmatched bases: 8. The CDR3 DNA reads TGCAGCGGAGGGGGACTAGCGGGAGTTGGAGATACGCAGTATTTT. It is translated as CSGGGLAGVGDTQYF.

This rearrangement joins TRBV6-1 to TRBJ2-5; TRBD2 might be the D (6 bases). The CDR3 spans 13 residues. Germline CDR1 MNHNS, CDR2 SASEGT. The V end was cut by 4 bases, the J end by 2 bases, with 8 bases between. CDR3 in amino acids: CASSGGRQETQYF. The CDR3 nucleotides are TGTGCCAGCAGTGGGGGGAGGCAAGAGACCCAGTACTTC.

The J gene is TRBJ2-6, the V gene TRBV5-1; D not certain. CDR1 and CDR2 from the germline V gene are SGHRS and YFSETQ. V was trimmed by 0 bases and J by 6 bases, leaving 10 bases between them. The CDR3 is 15 residues long. CDR3 protein: CASSLGATSANVLTF. In DNA form, the CDR3 reads TGCGCCAGCAGCTTGGGAGCCACTTCGGCCAACGTCCTGACTTTC.

The rearrangement links TRBV7-9 to TRBJ1-2; the D gene is possibly TRBD1 (5 bases). V was clipped by 5 bases and J by 5 bases, with 21 bases between them. Germline values: CDR1 SEHNR, CDR2 FQNEAQ (reference sequence). The CDR3 has 16 residues. In DNA form, the CDR3 reads TGTGCCAGCAGCCCACCTCCGGAGGGGTGGATTTATGGCTACACCTTC. Its protein is CASSPPPEGWIYGYTF. The entire variable domain, with the rest obtained from reference TRBV7-9 and TRBJ1-2, is as follows: DTGVSQNPRHKITKRGQNVTFRCDPISEHNRLYWYRQTLGQGPEFLTYFQNEAQLEKSRLLSDRFSAERPKGSFSTLEIQRTEQGDSAMYLCASSPPPEGWIYGYTFGSGTRLTVV.

V and J are TRBV5-4 and TRBJ1-6; TRBD1 matches 10 bases. The CDR3 extends over 18 amino acids. CDR1 is SGHNT and CDR2 is YYREEE in the germline V gene (reference sequence). Trimming removed 6 bases from V and 1 base from J; junction bases left unmatched: 10. The CDR3 is CASNVRDRGFSYNSPLHF. The CDR3 DNA follows: TGTGCCAGCAATGTCCGGGACAGGGGTTTTTCCTATAATTCACCCCTCCACTTT.

The chain has TRBV5-1 and TRBJ2-7, with 8 positions matching TRBD1. The CDR3 has 14 amino acids. V trimming: 5 bases; J trimming: 4 bases; junction bases outside the gene matches: 8. Germline CDR1 SGHRS, CDR2 YFSETQ. The CDR3 spells CASSPQGARYEQYF. The DNA of the CDR3 is TGCGCCAGCAGTCCTCAGGGGGCCAGGTACGAGCAGTACTTC.

In its sample, this clone was seen once. The chain carries TRBV28 and TRBJ2-4; a weak D match, TRBD1 (7 bases). Trimming pared 5 bases from V and 6 bases from J, leaving 14 bases between. Germline V CDR1 and CDR2: MDHEN, SYDVKM. The CDR3 covers 14 residues. CDR3: CASSPSQGGNIQYF. CDR3 nucleotide sequence: TGTGCCAGCAGTCCATCTCAGGGGGGAAACATTCAGTACTTC. The complete variable domain, with remaining parts taken from reference TRBV28 and TRBJ2-4, reads DVKVTQSSRYLVKRTGEKVFLECVQDMDHENMFWYRQDPGLGLRLIYFSYDVKMKEKGDIPEGYSVSREKKERFSLILESASTNQTSMYLCASSPSQGGNIQYFGAGTRLSVL.

The chain recombines TRBV5-1 with TRBJ2-3; the match to TRBD2 covers 15 bases. Germline CDR1 is SGHRS and CDR2 is YFSETQ. The CDR3 runs 18 residues. The J segment lost 1 base and the V segment lost 3 bases, leaving 6 bases of the junction unmatched. CDR3 sequence (DNA): TGCGCCAGCAGCTCCCGGACTAGCGGGAGGGCCCGCACAGATACGCAGTATTTT. Translating gives CASSSRTSGRARTDTQYF.

The genes are TRBV6-6 and TRBJ2-5, with D possibly TRBD1 on 6 matching bases. The CDR3 totals 13 residues. Germline CDR1 and CDR2: MNHNY and SVGAGI (reference sequence). V lost 4 bases and J 11 bases, leaving 17 bases between the germline ends. The CDR3 here is CASSLNRQDLQYF. The CDR3, as DNA: TGTGCCAGCAGTTTAAATCGACAGGACTTGCAGTACTTC.

This chain links TRBV6-5 with TRBJ1-1; unclear D gene. V lost 4 bases and J lost 2, with 5 bases in between. CDR3 length equals 12 residues. Germline V gives CDR1 MNHEY, CDR2 SVGAGI. The CDR3 spells CASSSYNTEAFF. CDR3 in DNA: TGTGCCAGCAGTTCTTATAACACTGAAGCTTTCTTT.

This rearrangement joins TRBV7-9 to TRBJ2-7; 7 bases map to TRBD1. This CDR3 region has 15 residues. Per germline, CDR1 SEHNR and CDR2 FQNEAQ (reference sequence). V gave up 4 bases and J gave up 3 bases; unmatched junction bases: 9. CDR3 sequence (DNA): TGTGCCAGCAGCTCCGGGACAGAGAGACACTACGAGCAGTACTTC. Translating gives CASSSGTERHYEQYF.